The sequence of this TCR beta chain was determined in a study of T-cell reconstitution after alpha-beta-depleted transplantation in children. Overall study findings and caveats: When one year had passed after transplant, most T-cell counts and diversity came from newly produced T cells. Certain patients had high TCRbeta diversity at day 60, and it came from recipient T cells and thymic progenitors that survived. Where alpha-beta T cells came from about two months after transplant was reportedly several hundred expanded graft clones.

Unique molecular identifiers were incorporated into the prepared TCRbeta library. TCRdb analysed the PCR reads with MiXCR anew, one entry per CDR3 protein. The sample carries hundreds of thousands of distinct CDR3 sequences, under 15% recorded once. This clonotype was seen a handful of times. Its specificity is not known. This CDR3 region has 15 residues. V shed 6 bases, J shed 5 bases, and the junction held 12 bases outside the gene matches. J is TRBJ2-7 and V is TRBV12-3 or TRBV12-4, with TRBD2 matching 8 bases. The source material was PBMCs, sampled before TCRalphabeta/CD19-depleted stem cell transplant. The TCR sequence derives from a girl aged 2-15 years with congenital amegakaryocytic thrombocytopenia, due to receive a stem cell transplant. As DNA, the CDR3 is TGTGCCAGCAGACCGAGAGCGGGAGAATTCGACGAGCAGTACTTC. Protein sequence: CASRPRAGEFDEQYF.